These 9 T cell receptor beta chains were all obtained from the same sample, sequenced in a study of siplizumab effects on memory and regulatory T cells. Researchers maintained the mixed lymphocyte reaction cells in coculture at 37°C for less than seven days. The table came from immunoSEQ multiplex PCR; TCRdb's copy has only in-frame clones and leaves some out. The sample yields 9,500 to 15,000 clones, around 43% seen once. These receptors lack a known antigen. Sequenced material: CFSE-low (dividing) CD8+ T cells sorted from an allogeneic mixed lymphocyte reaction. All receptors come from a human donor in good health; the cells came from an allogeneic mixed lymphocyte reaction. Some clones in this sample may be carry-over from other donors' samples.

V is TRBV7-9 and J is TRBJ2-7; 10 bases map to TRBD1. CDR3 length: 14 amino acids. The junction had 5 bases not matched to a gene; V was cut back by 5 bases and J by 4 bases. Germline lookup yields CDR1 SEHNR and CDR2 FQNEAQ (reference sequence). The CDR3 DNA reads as TGTGCCAGCAGCCTGGGACAGGGGACTTACGAGCAGTACTTC. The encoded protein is CASSLGQGTYEQYF.

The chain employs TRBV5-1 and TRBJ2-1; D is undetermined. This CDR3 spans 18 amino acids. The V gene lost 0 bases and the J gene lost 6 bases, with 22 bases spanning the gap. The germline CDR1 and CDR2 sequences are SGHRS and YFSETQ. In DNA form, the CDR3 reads TGCGCCAGCAGCTTGGGCCCTGGGTCAGGCCTCCTACGCAATGAGCAGTTCTTC. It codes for CASSLGPGSGLLRNEQFF.

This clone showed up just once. This chain's CDR3 is CASSGLYPYEQYF. CDR3 sequence (DNA): TGTGCCAGCAGCGGTCTGTACCCTTACGAGCAGTACTTC. The chain recombines TRBV7-9 with TRBJ2-7, with no clear D. The CDR3 loop spans 13 amino acids. CDR1 and CDR2 from the germline V gene are SEHNR and FQNEAQ (reference sequence). V lost 5 bases and J 4 bases, leaving 12 bases between the germline ends.

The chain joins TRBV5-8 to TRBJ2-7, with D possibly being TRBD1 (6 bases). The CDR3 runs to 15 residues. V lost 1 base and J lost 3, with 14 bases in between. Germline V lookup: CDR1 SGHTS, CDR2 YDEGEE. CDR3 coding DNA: TGTGCCAGCAGCTTGTTCCCGGGACATATCTACGAGCAGTACTTC. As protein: CASSLFPGHIYEQYF.

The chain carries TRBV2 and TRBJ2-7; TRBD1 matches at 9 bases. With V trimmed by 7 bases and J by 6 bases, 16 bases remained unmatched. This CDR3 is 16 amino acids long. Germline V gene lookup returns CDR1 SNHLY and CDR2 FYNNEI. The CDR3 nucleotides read TGTGCCAGCATGCGACCTTGGACAGGGGTTTTCTTCGAGCAGTACTTC. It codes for CASMRPWTGVFFEQYF.

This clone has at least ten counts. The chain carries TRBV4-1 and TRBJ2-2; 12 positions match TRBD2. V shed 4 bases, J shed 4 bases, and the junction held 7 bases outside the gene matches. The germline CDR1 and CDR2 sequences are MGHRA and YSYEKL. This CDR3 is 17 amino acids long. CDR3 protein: CASSRVGLAGPTGELFF. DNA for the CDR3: TGCGCCAGCAGCCGAGTTGGACTAGCGGGGCCCACCGGGGAGCTGTTTTTT.

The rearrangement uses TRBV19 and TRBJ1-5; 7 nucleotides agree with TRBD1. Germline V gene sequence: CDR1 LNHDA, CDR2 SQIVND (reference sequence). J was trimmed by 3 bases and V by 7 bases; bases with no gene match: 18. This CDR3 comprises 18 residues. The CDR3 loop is CASTPSPGQRTPNQPQHF. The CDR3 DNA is TGTGCCAGTACTCCCTCCCCGGGACAGAGAACTCCCAATCAGCCCCAGCATTTT.

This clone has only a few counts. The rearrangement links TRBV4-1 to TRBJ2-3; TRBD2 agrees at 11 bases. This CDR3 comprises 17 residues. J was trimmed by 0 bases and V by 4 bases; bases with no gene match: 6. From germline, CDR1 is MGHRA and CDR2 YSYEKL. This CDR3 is CASSLRLAGSSTDTQYF. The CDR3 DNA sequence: TGCGCCAGCAGCCTGAGACTAGCGGGATCTAGCACAGATACGCAGTATTTT.

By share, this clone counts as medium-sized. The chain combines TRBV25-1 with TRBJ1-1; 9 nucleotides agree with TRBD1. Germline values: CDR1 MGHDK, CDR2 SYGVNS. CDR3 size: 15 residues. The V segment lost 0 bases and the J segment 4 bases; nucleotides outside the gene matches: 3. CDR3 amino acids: CASSEYMDRGTEAFF. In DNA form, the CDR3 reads TGTGCCAGCAGTGAATATATGGACAGGGGCACTGAAGCTTTCTTT.